This T cell receptor (beta chain) appears in the sequencing data of a study of beta chain features in type 1 diabetes. Study-wide results and caveats: Type 1 diabetes patients showed a moderate but significant shortening of TCRB CDR3s in all four CD4+ subsets.

The CDR3 extends over 15 amino acids. The germline V gene has CDR1 SGHTA and CDR2 FQGTGA. Reverse transcription of all isolated RNA meant that expressed TCRB transcripts were sequenced. Using immunoSEQ multiplex PCR, the repertoire was profiled, and TCRdb retains in-frame clones only, with some absent. The table lists some 370,000 clones, over 8.5% of them singletons, with about 0.64% in the top ten. Concerning this clone: Its antigen is unidentified. The junction differs from germline at one of its ends, possibly a read error.

This TCR was sampled from a man aged 30 to 39 with type 1 diabetes. The sequenced sample was central memory CD4+ T cells from blood. V and J are TRBV7-3 and TRBJ1-2, with TRBD1 matching over 9 bases. The CDR3 loop reads CASSHRDRERNGYTF. As DNA, the CDR3 is TGCGCCAGCAGCCATAGGGACAGGGAAAGAAATGGCTACACCTTC.